A single sample is the source of the 3 T cell receptor beta chains below, sequenced in a study of blood T cell repertoires in COVID-19. Clones were read by immunoSEQ multiplex PCR, and TCRdb kept only the in-frame ones, dropping some. Seen here are approximately 280,000 clones, approximately 84% observed once, and the top ten hold more than 1.2%. The source material was peripheral blood. All receptors derive from a human donor with COVID-19, enrolled during active disease. The donor label of this sample is uncertain.

This chain uses TRBV9 with TRBJ1-5; D is possibly TRBD1 (6 bases). The CDR3 runs to 14 residues. Trimming shortened V by 0 bases and J by 7 bases, and 11 bases separated the two germline ends. The germline gives CDR1 SGDLS, CDR2 YYNGEE. The CDR3 sequence: CASSVGAGAQPQHF. The CDR3 coding sequence is TGTGCCAGCAGCGTAGGCGCAGGGGCCCAGCCCCAGCATTTT.

This clone was seen a few times. The chain's CDR3 is CSVPGTSDSKGDTQYF. Here the CDR3 DNA reads TGCAGCGTCCCCGGGACTAGCGACTCGAAGGGGGATACGCAGTATTTT. The chain joins TRBV29-1 to TRBJ2-3; 10 bases match TRBD2. Unmatched junction bases numbered 15, after V lost 6 bases and J lost 6 bases. Germline V lookup: CDR1 SQVTM, CDR2 ANQGSEA. The length of the CDR3 is 16 residues.

Concerning this clone itself: The sample has other DNA sequences that encode this CDR3 too. This rearrangement joins TRBV3-1 (or the pseudogene TRBV3-2) to TRBJ1-5; 11 bases are a match to TRBD1. The V gene's germline CDR1 is LGHDT and CDR2 YNNKEL (reference sequence). The CDR3 loop spans 15 amino acids. The V gene end was trimmed by 9 bases and the J gene end by 4 bases; junction bases not matched to a gene: 8. The CDR3 here is CASSLGTGGNQPQHF. The CDR3 bases are TGTGCCAGTTCTTTAGGGACAGGGGGAAATCAGCCCCAGCATTTT.